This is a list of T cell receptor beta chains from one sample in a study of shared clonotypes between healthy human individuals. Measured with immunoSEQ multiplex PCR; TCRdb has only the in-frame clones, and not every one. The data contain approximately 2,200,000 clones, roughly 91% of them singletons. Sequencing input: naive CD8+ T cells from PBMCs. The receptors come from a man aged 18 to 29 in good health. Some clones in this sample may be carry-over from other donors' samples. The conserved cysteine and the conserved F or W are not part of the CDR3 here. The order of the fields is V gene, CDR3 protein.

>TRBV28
ASSLFGRDRGEQY
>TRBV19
ASSTAGGTSYEQY
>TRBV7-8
ASSLYPPQGLPQPQH
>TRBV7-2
ASSSIDSYNEQF
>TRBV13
ASSLGLAGANEQF
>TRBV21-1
ASRRSTRDPEEGYT
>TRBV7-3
ASSWGGGSTEAF
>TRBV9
ASSVSLFVGESGANVLT
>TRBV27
ASSLSWGWVTDTQY
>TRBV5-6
ASSLSGYSNQPQH
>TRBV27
ASSFRAPGETQY
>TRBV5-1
ASSLSGGTLKYEQY
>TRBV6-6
ASSGDGLCT
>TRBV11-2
ASSWGQPLSYEQY
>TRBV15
ATSSPREGIHEQY
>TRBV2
ASSEVFWAGGNNEQF
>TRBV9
ASSVAGQPNTGELF
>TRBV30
AWSVRSSYEQY
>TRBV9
ASSAYRTPRGEQF
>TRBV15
ATSRRTGVEQY
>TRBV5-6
ASTTRDSSYREQY
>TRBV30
ALRGAGGPGRGLNEQF
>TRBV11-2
ASSLDGEGGPKNIQY
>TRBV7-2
ASSLGHRTERHSYEQY
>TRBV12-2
ASRFYLGTAGYEQY
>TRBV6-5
ASSPGNYGYT
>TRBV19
ASSIGPGGSYEQY
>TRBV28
ASSPGLAEGSYNEQF
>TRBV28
ASSGTPPETQY
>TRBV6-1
ASAGTVNTEAF
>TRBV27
ASSPWQGLYTEAF
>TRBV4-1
ASSPKQGLNTEAF
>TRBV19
ASSIPGIRAF
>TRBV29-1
SVDEVGEAF
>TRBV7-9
ASSIGDRGGSYEQY
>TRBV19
ASSIAGGLSYNEQF
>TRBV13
ASRGGGGTDTQY